Sequencing of this T cell receptor beta chain was carried out in a study of patients and donors after allogeneic stem cell transplantation. A single record per CDR3 protein comes from TCRdb applying MiXCR to the RT-PCR reads. This sample has some 200,000 distinct CDR3 sequences, with around 41% found just once. The sample consisted of blood, either unsorted or a sorted T cell fraction (not recorded which). The origin of this receptor is a human donor who was either an allogeneic HSCT recipient or a stem cell or donor lymphocyte infusion donor (not recorded which). It is not recorded whose cells these are; they may come from a transplant donor.

CDR3 protein: CASSPRTGRVDTEAFF. The CDR3 DNA follows: TGTGCCAGCAGTCCCCGGACCGGAAGGGTGGATACTGAAGCTTTCTTT. V is TRBV12-3 or TRBV12-4 and J is TRBJ1-1; D gene unclear. The CDR3 is made up of 16 amino acids. The ends were cut back, 5 bases at V and 5 bases at J, with 21 bases in the middle.